The entry below gives a single T cell receptor beta chain sequence along with its context. What it binds is unknown. It was RNA transcripts that yielded the amplified TCR beta CDR3 regions. HTBI primers were the set used in a first-round RT-PCR of the TCR CDR3. TCRdb passed the multiplex PCR reads through MiXCR, listing each CDR3 protein once. In the table there are some 560,000 distinct CDR3 sequences, approximately 14% of which are singletons. V gave up 2 bases and J gave up 5 bases; unmatched junction bases: 15. The CDR3 runs to 18 residues. Germline CDR1 is MNHNY and CDR2 is SVGAGI (reference sequence). The data stem from a study of T cells in Graves' hyperthyroidism and ophthalmopathy. Findings and limits, study-wide: Most expanded thyroid clonotypes above 0.001 recurred in blood.

Sequencing used blood. The chain links TRBV6-6 to TRBJ2-1; 7 bases match TRBD1. The sequence was collected from a woman in her thirties or forties with Graves' hyperthyroidism. The CDR3 sequence: CASSYTFFRQGGDNEQFF. CDR3 in DNA: TGTGCCAGCAGTTACACTTTCTTCCGACAGGGTGGGGACAATGAGCAGTTCTTC.